This T cell receptor (beta chain) came from a study of shared clonotypes between healthy human individuals. As to this clone: Antigen specificity is unknown.

The trim removed 3 bases at V and 7 bases at J, leaving 12 bases unmatched. The CDR3 has 15 amino acids. CDR1 LNHDA and CDR2 SQIVND come from the germline V gene (reference sequence). On sorted subsets, replicate PCRs used 150 to 250 ng DNA, or some 28,000 T cell genomes. Sequencing used immunoSEQ multiplex PCR; TCRdb keeps in-frame clones, though not all of them. The sample includes about 330,000 clones, around 90% of them seen just once. Study-level points and caveats: Clonotypes shared by all four sorted-subset donors had higher generation probabilities than non-shared clonotypes.

The clonotype comes from a man between 18 and 29 years old in good health. Sequencing was done on a sample of memory CD8+ T cells sorted from blood. Described subset: CD45RO+ cells pooled with CCR7-negative TemRA cells. V gene TRBV19 combines with J gene TRBJ2-7, with 7 bases identical to TRBD1. In DNA, the CDR3 is TGTGCCAGTAGTATCCGTAGGGGGCCTATTTGGGAGCAGTACTTC. It encodes CASSIRRGPIWEQYF. Together with reference TRBV19 and TRBJ2-7, the CDR3 gives the full variable domain: DGGITQSPKYLFRKEGQNVTLSCEQNLNHDAMYWYRQDPGQGLRLIYYSQIVNDFQKGDIAEGYSVSREKKESFPLTVTSAQKNPTAFYLCASSIRRGPIWEQYFGPGTRLTVT.